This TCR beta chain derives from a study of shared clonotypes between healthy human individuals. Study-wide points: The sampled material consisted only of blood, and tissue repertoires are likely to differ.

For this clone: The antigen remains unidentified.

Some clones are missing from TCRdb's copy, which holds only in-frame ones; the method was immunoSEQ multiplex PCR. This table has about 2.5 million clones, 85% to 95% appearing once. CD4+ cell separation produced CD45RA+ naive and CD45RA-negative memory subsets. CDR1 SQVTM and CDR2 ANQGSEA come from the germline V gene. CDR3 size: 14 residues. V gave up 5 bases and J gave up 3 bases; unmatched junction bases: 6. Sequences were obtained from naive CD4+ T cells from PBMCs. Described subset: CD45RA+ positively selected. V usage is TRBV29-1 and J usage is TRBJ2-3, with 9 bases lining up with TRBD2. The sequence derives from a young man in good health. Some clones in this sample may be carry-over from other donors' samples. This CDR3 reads CSVFSGRGTDTQYF. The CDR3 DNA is TGCAGCGTTTTTAGCGGGAGAGGTACAGATACGCAGTATTTT.